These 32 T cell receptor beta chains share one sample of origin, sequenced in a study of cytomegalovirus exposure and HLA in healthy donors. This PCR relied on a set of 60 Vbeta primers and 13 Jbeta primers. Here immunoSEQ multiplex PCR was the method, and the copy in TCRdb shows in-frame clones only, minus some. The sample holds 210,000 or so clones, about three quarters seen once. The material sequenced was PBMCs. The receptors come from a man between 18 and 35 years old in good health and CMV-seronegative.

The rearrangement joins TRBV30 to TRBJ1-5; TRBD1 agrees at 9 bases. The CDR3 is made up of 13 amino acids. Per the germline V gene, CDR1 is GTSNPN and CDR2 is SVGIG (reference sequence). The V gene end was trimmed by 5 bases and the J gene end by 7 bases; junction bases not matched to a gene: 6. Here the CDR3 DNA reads TGTGCCTGGTCACAGGGGGCTGGACAGCCCCAGCATTTT. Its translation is CAWSQGAGQPQHF. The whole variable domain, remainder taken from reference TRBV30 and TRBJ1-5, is SQTIHQWPATLVQPVGSPLSLECTVEGTSNPNLYWYRQAAGRGLQLLFYSVGIGQISSEVPQNLSASRPQDRQFILSSKKLLLSDSGFYLCAWSQGAGQPQHFGDGTRLSIL.

CDR3 sequence: CASSYTGGSYEQYF. Written as DNA, the CDR3 is TGTGCCAGCAGTTACACAGGGGGCTCCTACGAGCAGTACTTC. The chain employs TRBV6-5 and TRBJ2-7, with 8 bases that match TRBD1. V gave up 2 bases and J gave up 0 bases; unmatched junction bases: 0. Germline-derived CDR1 and CDR2 are MNHEY and SVGAGI. The CDR3 loop spans 14 amino acids.

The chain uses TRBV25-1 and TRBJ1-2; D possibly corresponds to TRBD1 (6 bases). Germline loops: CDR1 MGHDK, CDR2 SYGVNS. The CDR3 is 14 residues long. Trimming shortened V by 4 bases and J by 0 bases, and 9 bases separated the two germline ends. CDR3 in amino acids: CASSGDTTNYGYTF. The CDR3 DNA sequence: TGTGCCAGCAGTGGGGACACCACTAACTATGGCTACACCTTC.

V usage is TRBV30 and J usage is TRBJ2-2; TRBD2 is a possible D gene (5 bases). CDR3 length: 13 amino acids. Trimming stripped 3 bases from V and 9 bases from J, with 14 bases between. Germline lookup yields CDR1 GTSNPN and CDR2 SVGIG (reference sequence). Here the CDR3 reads CAWSRLGDRELFF. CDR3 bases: TGTGCCTGGAGCCGATTGGGAGATCGGGAGCTGTTTTTT.

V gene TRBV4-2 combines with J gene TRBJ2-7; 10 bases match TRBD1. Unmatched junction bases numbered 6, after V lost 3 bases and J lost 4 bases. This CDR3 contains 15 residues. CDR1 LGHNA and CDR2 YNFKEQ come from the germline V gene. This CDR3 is CASSQGGQGLYEQYF. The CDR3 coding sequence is TGTGCCAGCAGCCAGGGGGGACAGGGGTTGTACGAGCAGTACTTC.

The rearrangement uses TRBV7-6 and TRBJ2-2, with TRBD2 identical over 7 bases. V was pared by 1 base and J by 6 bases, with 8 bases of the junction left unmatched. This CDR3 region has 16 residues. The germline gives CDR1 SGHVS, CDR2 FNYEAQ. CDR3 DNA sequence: TGTGCCAGCAGCTTAGGGCTAGCGGAAGGACCCGGGGAGCTGTTTTTT. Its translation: CASSLGLAEGPGELFF.

As DNA, the CDR3 is TGTGCCTCCCGGGCGGGCGGGAGTCAGCCCCAGCATTTT. Amino acid sequence: CASRAGGSQPQHF. This chain joins TRBV27 and TRBJ1-5; D remains unclear. V was cut by 11 bases and J by 6 bases, with 17 bases left in between. This CDR3 is built from 13 residues. The germline CDR1 and CDR2 sequences are MNHEY and SMNVEV (reference sequence).

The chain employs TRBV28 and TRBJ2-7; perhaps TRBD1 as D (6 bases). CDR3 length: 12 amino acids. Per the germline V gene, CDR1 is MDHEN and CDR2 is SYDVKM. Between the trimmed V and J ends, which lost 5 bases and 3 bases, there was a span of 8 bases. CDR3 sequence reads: CASSEQGYEQYF. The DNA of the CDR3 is TGTGCCAGCAGTGAACAGGGCTACGAGCAGTACTTC.

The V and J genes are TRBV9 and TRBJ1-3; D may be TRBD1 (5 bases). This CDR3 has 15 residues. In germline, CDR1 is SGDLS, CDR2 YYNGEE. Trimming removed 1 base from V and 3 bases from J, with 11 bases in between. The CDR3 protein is CASSVSGLSGNTIYF. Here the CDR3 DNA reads TGTGCCAGCAGCGTATCAGGGCTGAGTGGAAACACCATATATTTT.

This CDR3 is CASSSLGEGGDTEAFF. Written as DNA, the CDR3 is TGTGCCAGCAGCTCCCTAGGGGAAGGGGGTGACACTGAAGCTTTCTTT. The chain carries TRBV7-9 and TRBJ1-1, with D perhaps matching TRBD1 (6 bases). The germline V gene encodes CDR1 SEHNR and CDR2 FQNEAQ (reference sequence). Trimming shortened V by 4 bases and J by 3 bases, and 18 bases separated the two germline ends. CDR3 length equals 16 residues.

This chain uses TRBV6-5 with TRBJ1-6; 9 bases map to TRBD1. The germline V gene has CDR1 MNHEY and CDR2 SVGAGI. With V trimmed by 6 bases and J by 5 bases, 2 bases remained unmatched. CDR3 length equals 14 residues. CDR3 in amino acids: CASRGQGDNSPLHF. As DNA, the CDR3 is TGTGCCAGCAGGGGACAGGGAGATAATTCACCCCTCCACTTT.

CDR3 bases: TGTGCCAGCAGCCCCCTAGTATACAATGAGCAGTTCTTC. Protein sequence: CASSPLVYNEQFF. V and J are TRBV9 and TRBJ2-1; unclear D gene. Germline V lookup: CDR1 SGDLS, CDR2 YYNGEE. V was clipped by 4 bases and J by 4 bases, with 9 bases between them. The CDR3 extends over 13 amino acids.

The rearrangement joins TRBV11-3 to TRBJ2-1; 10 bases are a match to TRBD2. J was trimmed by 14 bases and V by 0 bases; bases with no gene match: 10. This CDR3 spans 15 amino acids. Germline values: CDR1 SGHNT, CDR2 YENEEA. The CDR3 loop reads CASSLDPPAGGPEFF. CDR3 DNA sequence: TGTGCCAGCAGCTTAGATCCCCCAGCGGGGGGGCCTGAGTTCTTC.

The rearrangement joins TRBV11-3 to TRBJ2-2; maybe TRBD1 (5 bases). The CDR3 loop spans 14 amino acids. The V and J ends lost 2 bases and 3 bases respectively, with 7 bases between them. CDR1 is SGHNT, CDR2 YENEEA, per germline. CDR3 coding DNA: TGTGCCAGCAGCTTACAGGGTGACACCGGGGAGCTGTTTTTT. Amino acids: CASSLQGDTGELFF. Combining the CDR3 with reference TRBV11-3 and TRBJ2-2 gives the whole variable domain EAGVVQSPRYKIIEKKQPVAFWCNPISGHNTLYWYLQNLGQGPELLIRYENEEAVDDSQLPKDRFSAERLKGVDSTLKIQPAELGDSAVYLCASSLQGDTGELFFGEGSRLTVL.

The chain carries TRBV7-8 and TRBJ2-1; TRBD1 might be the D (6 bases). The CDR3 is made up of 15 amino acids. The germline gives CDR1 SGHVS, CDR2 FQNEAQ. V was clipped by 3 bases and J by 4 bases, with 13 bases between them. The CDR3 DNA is TGTGCCAGCAGCTTCCGGGACACCTCGTACAATGAGCAGTTCTTC. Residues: CASSFRDTSYNEQFF.

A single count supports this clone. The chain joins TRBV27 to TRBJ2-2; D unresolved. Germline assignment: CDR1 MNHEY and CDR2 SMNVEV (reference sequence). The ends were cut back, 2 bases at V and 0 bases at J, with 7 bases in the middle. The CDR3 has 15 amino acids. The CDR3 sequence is CASSLIQANTGELFF. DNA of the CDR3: TGTGCCAGCAGTTTAATCCAGGCGAACACCGGGGAGCTGTTTTTT.

The CDR3 nucleotides are TGTGCCAGCAGCCAAGTCGGGGGGATTTTGGGCAATCAGCCCCAGCATTTT. This encodes CASSQVGGILGNQPQHF. The rearrangement joins TRBV4-2 to TRBJ1-5; weak D call: TRBD1 (5 bases). The CDR3 consists of 17 residues. Deletions cut 1 base from V and 2 bases from J, with 15 bases between. Germline CDR1 is LGHNA and CDR2 is YNFKEQ.

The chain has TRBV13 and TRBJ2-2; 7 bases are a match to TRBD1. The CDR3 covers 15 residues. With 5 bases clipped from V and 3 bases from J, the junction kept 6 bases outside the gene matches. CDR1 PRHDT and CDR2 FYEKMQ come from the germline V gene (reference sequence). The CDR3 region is CASSRRDRYTGELFF. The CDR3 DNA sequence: TGTGCCAGCAGCCGTCGGGACAGATACACCGGGGAGCTGTTTTTT.

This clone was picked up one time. In DNA, the CDR3 is TGCGCCAGCAGCTTGGGACAGGGAGGAAATGAGCAGTTCTTC. Protein: CASSLGQGGNEQFF. The V call is TRBV4-3, the J call TRBJ2-1, with TRBD1 identical over 9 bases. Per germline, CDR1 LGHNA and CDR2 YSLEER. V shed 5 bases and J 7 bases; nucleotides not matched to a gene: 6. The CDR3 is 14 amino acids.

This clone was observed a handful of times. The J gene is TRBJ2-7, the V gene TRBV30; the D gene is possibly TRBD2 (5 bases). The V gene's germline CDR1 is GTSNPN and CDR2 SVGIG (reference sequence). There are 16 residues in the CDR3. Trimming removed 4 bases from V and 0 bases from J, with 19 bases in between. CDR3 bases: TGTGCCTGGAATCTTCTGGAGGACGACTTCTCCTACGAGCAGTACTTC. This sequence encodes CAWNLLEDDFSYEQYF.

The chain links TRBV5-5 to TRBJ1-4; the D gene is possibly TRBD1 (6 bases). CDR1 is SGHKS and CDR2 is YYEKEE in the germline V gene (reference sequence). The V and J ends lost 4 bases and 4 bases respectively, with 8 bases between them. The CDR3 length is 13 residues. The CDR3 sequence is CASSVQGNEKLFF. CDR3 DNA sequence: TGTGCCAGCAGCGTACAGGGTAATGAAAAACTGTTTTTT.

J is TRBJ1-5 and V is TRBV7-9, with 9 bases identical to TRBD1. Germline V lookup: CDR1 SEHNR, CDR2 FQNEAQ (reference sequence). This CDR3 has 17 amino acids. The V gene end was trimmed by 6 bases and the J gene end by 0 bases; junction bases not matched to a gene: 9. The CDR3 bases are TGTGCCAGCAGTCTAACAGGGGGCGGTTATAGCAATCAGCCCCAGCATTTT. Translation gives CASSLTGGGYSNQPQHF. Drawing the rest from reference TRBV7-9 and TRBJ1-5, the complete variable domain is DTGVSQNPRHKITKRGQNVTFRCDPISEHNRLYWYRQTLGQGPEFLTYFQNEAQLEKSRLLSDRFSAERPKGSFSTLEIQRTEQGDSAMYLCASSLTGGGYSNQPQHFGDGTRLSIL.

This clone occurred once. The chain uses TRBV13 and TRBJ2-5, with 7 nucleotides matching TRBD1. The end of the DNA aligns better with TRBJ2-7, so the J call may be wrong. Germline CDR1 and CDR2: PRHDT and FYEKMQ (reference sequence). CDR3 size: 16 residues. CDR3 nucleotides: TGTGCCAGCAGCGCCCCCACAGGGGATAACTCCTACGAGCAGTACTTC. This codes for CASSAPTGDNSYEQYF.

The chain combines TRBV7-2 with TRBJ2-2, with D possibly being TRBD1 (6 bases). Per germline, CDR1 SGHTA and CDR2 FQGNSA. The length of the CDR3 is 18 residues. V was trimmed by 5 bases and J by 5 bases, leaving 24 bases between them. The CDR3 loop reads CASSRTGQPFFRTGELFF. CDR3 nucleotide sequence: TGTGCCAGCAGCAGAACCGGACAGCCTTTCTTTCGGACCGGGGAGCTGTTTTTT.

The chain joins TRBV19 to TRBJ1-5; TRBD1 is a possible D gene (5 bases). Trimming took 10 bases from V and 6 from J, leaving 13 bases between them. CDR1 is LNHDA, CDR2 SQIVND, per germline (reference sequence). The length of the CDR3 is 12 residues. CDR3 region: CATWQGGQPQHF. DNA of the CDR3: TGTGCCACCTGGCAGGGCGGTCAGCCCCAGCATTTT.

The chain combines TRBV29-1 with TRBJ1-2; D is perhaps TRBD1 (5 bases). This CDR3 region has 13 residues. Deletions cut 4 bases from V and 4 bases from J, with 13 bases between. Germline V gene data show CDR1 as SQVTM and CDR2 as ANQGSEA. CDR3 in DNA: TGCAGCGTTGTCTGGCAGGGAGGCTATGGCTACACCTTC. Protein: CSVVWQGGYGYTF.

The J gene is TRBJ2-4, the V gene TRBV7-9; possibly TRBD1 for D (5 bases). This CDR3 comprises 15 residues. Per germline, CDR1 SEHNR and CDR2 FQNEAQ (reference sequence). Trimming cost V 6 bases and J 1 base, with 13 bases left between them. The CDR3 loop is CASSHPPGAKNIQYF. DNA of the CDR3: TGTGCCAGCAGTCATCCCCCAGGGGCCAAAAACATTCAGTACTTC.

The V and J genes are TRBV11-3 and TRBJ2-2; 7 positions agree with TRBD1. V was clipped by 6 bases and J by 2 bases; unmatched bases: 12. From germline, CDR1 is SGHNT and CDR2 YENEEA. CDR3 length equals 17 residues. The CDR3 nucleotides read TGTGCCAGCAGTCGACAGGGATGGAATGTTAACACCGGGGAGCTGTTTTTT. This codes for CASSRQGWNVNTGELFF.

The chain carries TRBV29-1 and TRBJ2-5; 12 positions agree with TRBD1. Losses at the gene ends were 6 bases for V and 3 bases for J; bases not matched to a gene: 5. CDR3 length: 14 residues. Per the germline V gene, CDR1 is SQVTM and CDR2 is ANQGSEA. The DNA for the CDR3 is TGCAGCGTCACCGGGACAGGGGGCGAAGAGACCCAGTACTTC. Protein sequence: CSVTGTGGEETQYF. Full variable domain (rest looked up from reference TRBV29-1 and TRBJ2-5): SAVISQKPSRDICQRGTSLTIQCQVDSQVTMMFWYRQQPGQSLTLIATANQGSEATYESGFVIDKFPISRPNLTFSTLTVSNMSPEDSSIYLCSVTGTGGEETQYFGPGTRLLVL.

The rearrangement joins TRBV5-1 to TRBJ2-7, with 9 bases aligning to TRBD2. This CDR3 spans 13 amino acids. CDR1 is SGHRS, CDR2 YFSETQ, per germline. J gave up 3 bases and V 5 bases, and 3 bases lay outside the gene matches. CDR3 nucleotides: TGCGCCAGCAGGCGGGAGGGCTACTACGAGCAGTACTTC. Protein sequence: CASRREGYYEQYF. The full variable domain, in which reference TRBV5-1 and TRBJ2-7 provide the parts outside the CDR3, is KAGVTQTPRYLIKTRGQQVTLSCSPISGHRSVSWYQQTPGQGLQFLFEYFSETQRNKGNFPGRFSGRQFSNSRSEMNVSTLELGDSALYLCASRREGYYEQYFGPGTRLTVT.

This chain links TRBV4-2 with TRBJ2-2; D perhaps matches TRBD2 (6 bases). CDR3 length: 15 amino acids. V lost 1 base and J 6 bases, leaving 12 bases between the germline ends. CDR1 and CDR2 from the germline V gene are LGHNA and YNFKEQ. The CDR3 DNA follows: TGTGCCAGCAGCCAAGCCAGACTAGTTCCCGGGGAGCTGTTTTTT. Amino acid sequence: CASSQARLVPGELFF.

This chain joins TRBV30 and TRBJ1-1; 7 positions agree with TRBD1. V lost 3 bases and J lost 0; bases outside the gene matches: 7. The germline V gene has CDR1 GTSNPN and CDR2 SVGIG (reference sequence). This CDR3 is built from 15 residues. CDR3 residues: CAWRPPGQLNTEAFF. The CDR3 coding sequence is TGTGCCTGGAGACCACCGGGACAGCTGAACACTGAAGCTTTCTTT.